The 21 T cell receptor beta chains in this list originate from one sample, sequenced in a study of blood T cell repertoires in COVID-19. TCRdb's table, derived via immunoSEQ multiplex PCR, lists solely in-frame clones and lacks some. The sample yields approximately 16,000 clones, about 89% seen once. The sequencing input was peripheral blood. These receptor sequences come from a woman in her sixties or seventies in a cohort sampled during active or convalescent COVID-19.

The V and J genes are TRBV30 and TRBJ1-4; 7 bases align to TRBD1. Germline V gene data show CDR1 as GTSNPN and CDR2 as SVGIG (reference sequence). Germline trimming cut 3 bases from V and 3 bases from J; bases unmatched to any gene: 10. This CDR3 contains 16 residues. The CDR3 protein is CAWSGETGQPNEKLFF. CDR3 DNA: TGTGCCTGGAGCGGGGAGACGGGACAGCCTAATGAAAAACTGTTTTTT. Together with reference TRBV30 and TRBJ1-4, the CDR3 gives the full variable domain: SQTIHQWPATLVQPVGSPLSLECTVEGTSNPNLYWYRQAAGRGLQLLFYSVGIGQISSEVPQNLSASRPQDRQFILSSKKLLLSDSGFYLCAWSGETGQPNEKLFFGSGTQLSVL.

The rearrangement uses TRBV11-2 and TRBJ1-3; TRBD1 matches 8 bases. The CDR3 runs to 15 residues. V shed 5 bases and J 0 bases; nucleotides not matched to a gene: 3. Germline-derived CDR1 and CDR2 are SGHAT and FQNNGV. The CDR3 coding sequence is TGTGCCAGCAGCACCGGACAGGGCTCTGGAAACACCATATATTTT. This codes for CASSTGQGSGNTIYF. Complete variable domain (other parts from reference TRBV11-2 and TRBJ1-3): EAGVAQSPRYKIIEKRQSVAFWCNPISGHATLYWYQQILGQGPKLLIQFQNNGVVDDSQLPKDRFSAERLKGVDSTLKIQPAKLEDSAVYLCASSTGQGSGNTIYFGEGSWLTVV.

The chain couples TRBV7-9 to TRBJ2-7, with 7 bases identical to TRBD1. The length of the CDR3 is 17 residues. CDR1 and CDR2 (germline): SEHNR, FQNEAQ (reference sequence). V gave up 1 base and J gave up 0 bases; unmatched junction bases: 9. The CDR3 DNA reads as TGTGCCAGCAGCTTAGGGGGAGTGGGACAGTTCTCCTACGAGCAGTACTTC. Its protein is CASSLGGVGQFSYEQYF.

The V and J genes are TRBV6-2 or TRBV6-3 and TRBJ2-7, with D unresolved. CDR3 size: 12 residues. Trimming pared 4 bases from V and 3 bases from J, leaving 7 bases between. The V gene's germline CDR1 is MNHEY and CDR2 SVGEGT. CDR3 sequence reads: CASSSRGYEQYF. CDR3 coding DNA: TGTGCCAGCAGTTCCCGAGGCTACGAGCAGTACTTC.

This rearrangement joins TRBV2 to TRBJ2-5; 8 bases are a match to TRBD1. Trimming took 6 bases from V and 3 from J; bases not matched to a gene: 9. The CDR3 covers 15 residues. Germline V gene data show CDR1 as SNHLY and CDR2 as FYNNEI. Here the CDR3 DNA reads TGTGCCAGCAGCCAACAGGGGGGAAGTAAAGAGACCCAGTACTTC. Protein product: CASSQQGGSKETQYF.

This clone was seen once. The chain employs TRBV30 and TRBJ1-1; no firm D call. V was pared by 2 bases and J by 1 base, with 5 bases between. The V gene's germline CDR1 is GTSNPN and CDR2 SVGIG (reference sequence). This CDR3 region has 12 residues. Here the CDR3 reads CAWSSGNTEAFF. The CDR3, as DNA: TGTGCCTGGAGTTCGGGGAACACTGAAGCTTTCTTT.

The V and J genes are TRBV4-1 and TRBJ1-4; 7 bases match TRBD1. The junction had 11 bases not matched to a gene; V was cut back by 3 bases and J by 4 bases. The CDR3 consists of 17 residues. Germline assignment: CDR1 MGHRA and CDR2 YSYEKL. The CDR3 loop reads CASSHDRAGQLNEKLFF. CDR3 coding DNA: TGCGCCAGCAGCCACGATCGCGCGGGACAGCTTAATGAAAAACTGTTTTTT.

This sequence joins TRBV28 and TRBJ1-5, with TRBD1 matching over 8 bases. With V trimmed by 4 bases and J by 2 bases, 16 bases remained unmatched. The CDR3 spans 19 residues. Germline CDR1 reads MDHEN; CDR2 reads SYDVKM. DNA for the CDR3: TGTGCCAGCAGTTCAACAGGACAGGGTATCAAATTGGGCAATCAGCCCCAGCATTTT. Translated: CASSSTGQGIKLGNQPQHF.

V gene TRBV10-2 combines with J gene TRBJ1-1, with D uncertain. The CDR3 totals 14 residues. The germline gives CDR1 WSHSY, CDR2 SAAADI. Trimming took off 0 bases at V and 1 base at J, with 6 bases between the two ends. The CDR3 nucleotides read TGCGCCAGCAGTGAGTCACAGCAGAACACTGAAGCTTTCTTT. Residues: CASSESQQNTEAFF.

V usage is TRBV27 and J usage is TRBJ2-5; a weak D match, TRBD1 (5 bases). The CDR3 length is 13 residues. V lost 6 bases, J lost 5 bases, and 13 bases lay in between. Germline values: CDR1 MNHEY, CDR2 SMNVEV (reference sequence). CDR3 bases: TGTGCCAGCAGGCAGGGTGTCTGGGAGACCCAGTACTTC. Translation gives CASRQGVWETQYF.

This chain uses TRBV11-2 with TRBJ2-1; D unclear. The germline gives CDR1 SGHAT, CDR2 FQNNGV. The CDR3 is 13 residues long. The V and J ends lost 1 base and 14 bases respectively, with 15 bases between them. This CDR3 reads CASSLAWQTGKFF. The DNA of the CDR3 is TGTGCCAGCAGCTTAGCTTGGCAGACTGGAAAGTTCTTC.

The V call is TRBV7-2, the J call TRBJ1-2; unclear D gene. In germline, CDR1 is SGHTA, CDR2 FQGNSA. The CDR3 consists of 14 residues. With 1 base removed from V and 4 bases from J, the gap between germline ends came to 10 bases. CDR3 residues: CASSLGEKTYGYTF. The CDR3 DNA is TGTGCCAGCAGCTTAGGGGAGAAGACCTATGGCTACACCTTC.

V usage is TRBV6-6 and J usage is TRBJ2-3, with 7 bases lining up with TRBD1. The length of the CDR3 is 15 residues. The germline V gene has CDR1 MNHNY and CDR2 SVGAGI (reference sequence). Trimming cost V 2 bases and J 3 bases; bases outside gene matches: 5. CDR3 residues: CASSYQTGLTDTQYF. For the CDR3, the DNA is TGTGCCAGCAGTTACCAGACAGGGTTGACAGATACGCAGTATTTT.

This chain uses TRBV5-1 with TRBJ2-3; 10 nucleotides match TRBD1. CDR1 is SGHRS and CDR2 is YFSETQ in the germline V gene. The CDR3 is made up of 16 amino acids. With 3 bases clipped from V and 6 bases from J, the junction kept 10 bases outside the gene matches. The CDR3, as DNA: TGCGCCAGCAGCTCGGGACAGGGGAATACAAGGGATACGCAGTATTTT. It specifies CASSSGQGNTRDTQYF.

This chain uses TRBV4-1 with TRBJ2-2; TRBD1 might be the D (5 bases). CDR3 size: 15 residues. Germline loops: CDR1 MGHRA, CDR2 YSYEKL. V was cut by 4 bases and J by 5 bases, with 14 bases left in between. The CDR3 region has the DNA TGCGCCAGCAGCCCCCCCCACAGGAATACCGGGGAGCTGTTTTTT. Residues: CASSPPHRNTGELFF.

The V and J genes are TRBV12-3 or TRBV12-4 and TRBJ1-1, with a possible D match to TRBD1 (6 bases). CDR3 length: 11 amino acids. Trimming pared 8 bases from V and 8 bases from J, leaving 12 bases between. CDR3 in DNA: TGTGCCAGCCTTAAACAGGGAGAAGCTTTCTTT. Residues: CASLKQGEAFF.

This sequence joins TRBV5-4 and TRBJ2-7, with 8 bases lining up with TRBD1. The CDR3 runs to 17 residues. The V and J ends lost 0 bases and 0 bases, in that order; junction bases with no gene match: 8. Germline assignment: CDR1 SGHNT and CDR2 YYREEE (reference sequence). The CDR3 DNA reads TGTGCCAGCAGCTTGGGCGGGCGGACAGGGAACTCCTACGAGCAGTACTTC. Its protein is CASSLGGRTGNSYEQYF.

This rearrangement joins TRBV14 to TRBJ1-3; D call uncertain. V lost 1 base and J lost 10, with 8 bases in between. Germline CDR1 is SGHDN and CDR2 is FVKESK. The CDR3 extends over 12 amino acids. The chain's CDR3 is CASSQATGTIYF. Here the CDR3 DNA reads TGTGCCAGCAGCCAAGCGACCGGGACCATATATTTT.

CDR3 loop: CASSVGLNEQFF. In DNA, the CDR3 is TGTGCCAGCAGCGTAGGACTGAATGAGCAGTTCTTC. The chain carries TRBV9 and TRBJ2-1; no clear D gene. The V end lost 0 bases, the J end lost 7 bases, and 5 bases lay between the germline ends. Germline lookup yields CDR1 SGDLS and CDR2 YYNGEE. This CDR3 has 12 residues.

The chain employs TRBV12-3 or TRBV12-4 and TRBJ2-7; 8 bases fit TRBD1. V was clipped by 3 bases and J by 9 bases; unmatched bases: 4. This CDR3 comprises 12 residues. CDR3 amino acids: CASSFTDRVQYF. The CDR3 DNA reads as TGTGCCAGCAGTTTCACGGACAGGGTGCAGTACTTC.

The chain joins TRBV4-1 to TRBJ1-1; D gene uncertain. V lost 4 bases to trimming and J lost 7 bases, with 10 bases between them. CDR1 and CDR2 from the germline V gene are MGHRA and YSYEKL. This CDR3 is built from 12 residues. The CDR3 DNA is TGCGCCAGCAGCCCTAACGGGAATGAAGCTTTCTTT. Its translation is CASSPNGNEAFF.